This TCR beta chain originates from a study of T cell responses to AZD1222 COVID-19 vaccine. Study-wide points: In the spike-specific TCR repertoire, nearly half reportedly target unmutated variant regions.

Using immunoSEQ multiplex PCR, the repertoire was profiled, and TCRdb retains in-frame clones only, with some absent. The sample has 100,000 to 150,000 clones, around 84% seen once. About this clone: What it binds is not known.

CDR3 length: 13 residues. CDR1 is MDHEN and CDR2 is SYDVKM in the germline V gene. Sequences were derived from peripheral blood, sampled 28 days after the second AZD1222 dose. The rearrangement links TRBV28 to TRBJ2-3; 8 bases agree with TRBD1. The receptor was isolated from an adult who received the AZD1222 COVID-19 vaccine. CDR3 amino acids: CSLGQDSTDTQYF. The CDR3 coding sequence is TGTTCCTTGGGACAGGATAGCACAGATACGCAGTATTTT.